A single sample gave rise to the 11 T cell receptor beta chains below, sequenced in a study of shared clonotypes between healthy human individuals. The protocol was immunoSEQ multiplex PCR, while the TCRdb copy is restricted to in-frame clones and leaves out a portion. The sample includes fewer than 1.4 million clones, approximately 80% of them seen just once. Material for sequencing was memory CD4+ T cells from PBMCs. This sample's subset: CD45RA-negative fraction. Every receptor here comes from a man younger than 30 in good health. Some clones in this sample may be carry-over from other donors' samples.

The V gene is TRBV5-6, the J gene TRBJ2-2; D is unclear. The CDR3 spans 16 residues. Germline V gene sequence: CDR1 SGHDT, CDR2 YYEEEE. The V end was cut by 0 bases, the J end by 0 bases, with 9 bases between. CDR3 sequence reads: CASSLVGATNTGELFF. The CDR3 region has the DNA TGTGCCAGCAGCTTGGTGGGTGCAACGAACACCGGGGAGCTGTTTTTT.

The CDR3 loop reads CASSEHSGNTIYF. In DNA form, the CDR3 reads TGTGCCAGCAGTGAACACTCTGGAAACACCATATATTTT. The chain couples TRBV2 to TRBJ1-3, with D hard to call. Germline V gene data show CDR1 as SNHLY and CDR2 as FYNNEI. This CDR3 is 13 amino acids long. Deletions cut 2 bases from V and 0 bases from J, with 2 bases between. The full variable domain, in which reference TRBV2 and TRBJ1-3 provide the parts outside the CDR3, is EPEVTQTPSHQVTQMGQEVILRCVPISNHLYFYWYRQILGQKVEFLVSFYNNEISEKSEIFDDQFSVERPDGSNFTLKIRSTKLEDSAMYFCASSEHSGNTIYFGEGSWLTVV.

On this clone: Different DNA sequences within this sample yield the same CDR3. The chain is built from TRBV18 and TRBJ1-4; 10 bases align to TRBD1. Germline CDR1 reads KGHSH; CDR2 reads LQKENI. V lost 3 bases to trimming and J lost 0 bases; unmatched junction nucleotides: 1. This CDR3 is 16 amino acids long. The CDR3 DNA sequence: TGTGCCAGCTCACCCGGGACAGGGGCAACTAATGAAAAACTGTTTTTT. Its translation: CASSPGTGATNEKLFF.

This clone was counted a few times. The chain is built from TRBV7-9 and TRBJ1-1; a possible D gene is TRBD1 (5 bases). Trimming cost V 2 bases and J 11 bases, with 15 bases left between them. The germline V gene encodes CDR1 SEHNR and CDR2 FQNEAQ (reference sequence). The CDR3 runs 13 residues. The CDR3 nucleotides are TGTGCCAGCAGCTTAACAGGATACGCGGCGGCTTTCTTT. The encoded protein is CASSLTGYAAAFF.

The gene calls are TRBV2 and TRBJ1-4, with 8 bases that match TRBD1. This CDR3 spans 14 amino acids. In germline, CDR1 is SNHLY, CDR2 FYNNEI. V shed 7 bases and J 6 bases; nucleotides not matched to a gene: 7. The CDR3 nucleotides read TGTGCCAGCACCCTAGACAGGGGAGATGAAAAACTGTTTTTT. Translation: CASTLDRGDEKLFF.

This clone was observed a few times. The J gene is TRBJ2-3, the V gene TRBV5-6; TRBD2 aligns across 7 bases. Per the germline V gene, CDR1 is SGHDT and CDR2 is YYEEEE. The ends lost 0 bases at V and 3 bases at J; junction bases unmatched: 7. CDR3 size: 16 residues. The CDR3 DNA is TGTGCCAGCAGCTTGGCTGGCGGGAGCCCAACAGATACGCAGTATTTT. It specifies CASSLAGGSPTDTQYF.

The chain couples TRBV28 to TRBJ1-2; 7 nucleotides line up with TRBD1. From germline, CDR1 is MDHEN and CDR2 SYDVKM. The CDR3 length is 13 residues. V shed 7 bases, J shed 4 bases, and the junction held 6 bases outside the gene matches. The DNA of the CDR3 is TGTGCCAGCACCTGGGGACAGATCTATGGCTACACCTTC. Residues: CASTWGQIYGYTF.

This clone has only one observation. The CDR3 loop is CASSVATGYTDTQYF. The CDR3 DNA reads as TGTGCCAGCAGCGTAGCTACAGGGTACACAGATACGCAGTATTTT. The gene calls are TRBV9 and TRBJ2-3; tentatively, D is TRBD1 (6 bases). CDR1 is SGDLS and CDR2 is YYNGEE in the germline V gene. The CDR3 is 15 amino acids. Trimming shortened V by 0 bases and J by 2 bases, and 10 bases separated the two germline ends.

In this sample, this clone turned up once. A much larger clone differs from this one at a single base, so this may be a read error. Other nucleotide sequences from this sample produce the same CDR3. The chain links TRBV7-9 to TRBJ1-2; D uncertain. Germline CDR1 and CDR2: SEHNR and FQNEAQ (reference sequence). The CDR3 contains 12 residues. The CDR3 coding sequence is TGCGCCAGCAGCTTGGAGGAGTATGGCTACACCTTC. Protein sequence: CASSLEEYGYTF.

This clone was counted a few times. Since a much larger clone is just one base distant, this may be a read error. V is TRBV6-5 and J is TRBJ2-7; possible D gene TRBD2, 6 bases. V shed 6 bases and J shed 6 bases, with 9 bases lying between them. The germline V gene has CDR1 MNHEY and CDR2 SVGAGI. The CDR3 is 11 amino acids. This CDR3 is CASSPGGEQYF. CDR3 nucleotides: TGTGCCAGCAGCCCCGGGGGCGAGCAGTACTTC.

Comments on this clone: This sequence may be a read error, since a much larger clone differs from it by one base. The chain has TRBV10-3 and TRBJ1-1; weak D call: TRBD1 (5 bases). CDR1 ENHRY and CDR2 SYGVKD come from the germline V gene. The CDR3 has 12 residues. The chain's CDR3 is CAVSESGGEAFF. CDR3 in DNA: TGTGCCGTCAGTGAGTCGGGGGGTGAAGCTTTCTTT.